Each of the 2 T cell receptor beta chains below was sequenced from the same sample in a study of low-dose radiotherapy and immunotherapy resistance in tumors. Time point in this sample: after trial treatment. The treatment was: LDRT plus nivolumab, ipilimumab, low-dose cyclophosphamide and aspirin (RACIN trial). Primers targeting TRAV and TRBV primed first-strand cDNA, covering alpha and beta chains. The authors amplified TCRs for 20 to 25 PCR cycles with a constant-region primer and a V-primer adapter. TCRdb called the reads again in MiXCR, with one record for every CDR3 protein. This table has approximately 100,000 distinct CDR3 sequences, less than 25% appearing once. Sequences were derived from PBMCs, sampled after low-dose radiotherapy plus immunotherapy. All receptors derive from a male donor with prostate cancer.

This clonotype was recorded many times. This rearrangement joins TRBV4-1 to TRBJ1-1; D not resolved. This CDR3 has 15 amino acids. V shed 0 bases and J shed 1 base, with 9 bases lying between them. Germline CDR1 and CDR2: MGHRA and YSYEKL. CDR3 bases: TGCGCCAGCAGCCAAGAAAGGGTCCGGAACACTGAAGCTTTCTTT. Translating gives CASSQERVRNTEAFF.

As to this clonotype: A far larger clone lies a single base away; this is likely a read error. This chain connects TRBV6-2 or TRBV6-3 to TRBJ2-1; 7 positions agree with TRBD1. This CDR3 has 13 residues. The germline gives CDR1 MNHEY, CDR2 SVGEGT. The J segment lost 10 bases and the V segment lost 6 bases, leaving 9 bases of the junction unmatched. DNA of the CDR3: TGTGCCAGCAGGGGGACAGCGTCCTACGAGCAGTTCTTC. The encoded protein is CASRGTASYEQFF.